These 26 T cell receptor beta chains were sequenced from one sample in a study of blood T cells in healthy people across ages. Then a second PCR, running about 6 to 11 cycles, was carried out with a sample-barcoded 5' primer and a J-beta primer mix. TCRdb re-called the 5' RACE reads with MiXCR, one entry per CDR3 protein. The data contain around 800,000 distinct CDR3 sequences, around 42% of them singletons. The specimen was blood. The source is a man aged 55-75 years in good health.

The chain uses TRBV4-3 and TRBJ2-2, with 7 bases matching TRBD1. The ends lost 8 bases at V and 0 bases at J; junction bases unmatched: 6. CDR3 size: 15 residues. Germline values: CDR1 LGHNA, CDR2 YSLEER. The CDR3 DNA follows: TGCGCCAGCGGGGACAGCTACTCGAACACCGGGGAGCTGTTTTTT. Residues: CASGDSYSNTGELFF.

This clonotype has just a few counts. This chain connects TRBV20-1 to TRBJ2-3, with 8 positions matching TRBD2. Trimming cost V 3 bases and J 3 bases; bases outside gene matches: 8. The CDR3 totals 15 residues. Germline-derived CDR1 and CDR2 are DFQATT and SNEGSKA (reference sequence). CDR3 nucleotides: TGCAGTGCTAGTGCCCGGGGGGGCCCGACAGATACGCAGTATTTT. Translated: CSASARGGPTDTQYF.

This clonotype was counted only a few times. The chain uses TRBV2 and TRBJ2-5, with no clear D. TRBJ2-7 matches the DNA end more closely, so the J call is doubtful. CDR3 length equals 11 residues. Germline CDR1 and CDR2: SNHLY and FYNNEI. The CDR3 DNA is TGTGCCAGCAGTGTCCACTACGAGCAGTACTTC. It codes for CASSVHYEQYF.

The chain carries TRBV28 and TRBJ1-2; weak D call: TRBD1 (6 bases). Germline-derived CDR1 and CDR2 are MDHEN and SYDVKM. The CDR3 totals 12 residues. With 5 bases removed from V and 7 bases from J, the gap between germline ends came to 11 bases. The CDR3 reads CASSPGEVGYTF. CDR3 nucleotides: TGTGCCAGCAGTCCAGGGGAGGTTGGCTACACCTTC.

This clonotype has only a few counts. The CDR3 sequence: CSATLSREAFF. The CDR3 coding sequence is TGCAGTGCGACACTCAGCAGGGAGGCTTTCTTT. V is TRBV20-1 and J is TRBJ1-1; weak D call: TRBD1 (5 bases). The CDR3 contains 11 residues. V was cut by 6 bases and J by 11 bases, with 16 bases left in between. CDR1 and CDR2 (germline): DFQATT, SNEGSKA (reference sequence).

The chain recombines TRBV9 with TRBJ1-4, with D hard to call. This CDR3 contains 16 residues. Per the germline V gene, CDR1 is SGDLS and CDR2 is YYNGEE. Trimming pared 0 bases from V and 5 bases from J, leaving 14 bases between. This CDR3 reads CASSVATPGGNEKLFF. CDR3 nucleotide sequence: TGTGCCAGCAGCGTAGCTACTCCCGGAGGGAATGAAAAACTGTTTTTT.

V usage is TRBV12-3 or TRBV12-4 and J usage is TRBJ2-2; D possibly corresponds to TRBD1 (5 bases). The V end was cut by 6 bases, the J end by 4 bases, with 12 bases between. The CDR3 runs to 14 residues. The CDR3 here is CASRNGQATGELFF. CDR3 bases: TGTGCCAGCAGAAACGGACAAGCCACCGGGGAGCTGTTTTTT.

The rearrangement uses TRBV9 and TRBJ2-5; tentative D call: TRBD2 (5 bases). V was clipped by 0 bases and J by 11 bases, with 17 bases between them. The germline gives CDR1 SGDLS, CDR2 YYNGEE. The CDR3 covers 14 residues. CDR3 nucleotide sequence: TGTGCCAGCAGCGTAGCCGCGGGCACGTACCAGCAGTACTTC. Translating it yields CASSVAAGTYQQYF.

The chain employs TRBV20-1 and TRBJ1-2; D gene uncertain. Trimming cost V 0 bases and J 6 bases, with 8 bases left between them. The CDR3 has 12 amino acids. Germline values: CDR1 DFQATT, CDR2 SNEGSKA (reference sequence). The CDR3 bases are TGCAGTGCTAGAGACACACTTGATGGCTACACCTTC. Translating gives CSARDTLDGYTF.

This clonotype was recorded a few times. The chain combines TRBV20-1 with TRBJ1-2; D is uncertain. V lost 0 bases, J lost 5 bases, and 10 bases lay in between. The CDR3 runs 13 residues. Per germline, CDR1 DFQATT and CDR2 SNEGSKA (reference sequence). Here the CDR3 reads CSAREAVLYGYTF. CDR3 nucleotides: TGCAGTGCTAGAGAGGCAGTTCTTTATGGCTACACCTTC.

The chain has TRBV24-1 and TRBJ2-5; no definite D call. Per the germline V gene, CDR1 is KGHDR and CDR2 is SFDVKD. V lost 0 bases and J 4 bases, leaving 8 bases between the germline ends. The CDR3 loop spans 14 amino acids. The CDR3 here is CATSDLNSGETQYF. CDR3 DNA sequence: TGTGCCACCAGTGATTTGAACAGTGGAGAGACCCAGTACTTC.

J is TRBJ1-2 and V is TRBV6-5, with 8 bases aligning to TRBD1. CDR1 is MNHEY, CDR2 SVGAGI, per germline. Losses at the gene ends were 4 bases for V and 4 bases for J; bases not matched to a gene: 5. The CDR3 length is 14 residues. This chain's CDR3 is CASSLAGGAYGYTF. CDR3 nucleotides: TGTGCCAGCAGTTTGGCAGGGGGCGCCTATGGCTACACCTTC.

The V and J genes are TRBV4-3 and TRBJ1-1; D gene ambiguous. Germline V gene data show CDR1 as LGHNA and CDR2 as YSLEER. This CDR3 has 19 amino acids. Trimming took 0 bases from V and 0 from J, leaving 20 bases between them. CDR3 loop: CASSQDTGRVGVMNTEAFF. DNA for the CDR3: TGCGCCAGCAGCCAAGATACCGGGAGGGTCGGGGTTATGAACACTGAAGCTTTCTTT.

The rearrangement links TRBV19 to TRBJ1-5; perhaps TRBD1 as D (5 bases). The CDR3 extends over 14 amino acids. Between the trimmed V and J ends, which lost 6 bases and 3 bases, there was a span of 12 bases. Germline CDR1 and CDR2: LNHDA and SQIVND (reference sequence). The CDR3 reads CASSLQGNNQPQHF. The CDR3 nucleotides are TGTGCCAGTAGCCTCCAGGGAAACAATCAGCCCCAGCATTTT.

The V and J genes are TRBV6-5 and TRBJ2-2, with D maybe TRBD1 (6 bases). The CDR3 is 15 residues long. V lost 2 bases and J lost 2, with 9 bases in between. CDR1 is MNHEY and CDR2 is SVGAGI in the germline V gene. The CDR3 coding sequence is TGTGCCAGCAGTTACCAGGGGAGCAACACCGGGGAGCTGTTTTTT. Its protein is CASSYQGSNTGELFF.

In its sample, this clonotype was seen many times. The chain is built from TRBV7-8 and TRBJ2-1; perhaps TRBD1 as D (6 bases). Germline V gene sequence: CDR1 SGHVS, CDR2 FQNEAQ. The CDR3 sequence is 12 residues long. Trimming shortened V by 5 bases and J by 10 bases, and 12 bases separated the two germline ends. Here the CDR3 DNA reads TGTGCCAGCAGCGCACAGGGCTGGGAGCAGTTCTTC. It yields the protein CASSAQGWEQFF.

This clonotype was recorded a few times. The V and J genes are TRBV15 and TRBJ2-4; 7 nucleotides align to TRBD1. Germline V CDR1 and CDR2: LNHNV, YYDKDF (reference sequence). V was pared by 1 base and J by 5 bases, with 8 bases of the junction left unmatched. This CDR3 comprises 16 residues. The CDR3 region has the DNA TGTGCCACCAGCAGAGGCGGGCGACAGGGTGAAAACATTCAGTACTTC. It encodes CATSRGGRQGENIQYF. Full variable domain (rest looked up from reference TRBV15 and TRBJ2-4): DAMVIQNPRYQVTQFGKPVTLSCSQTLNHNVMYWYQQKSSQAPKLLFHYYDKDFNNEADTPDNFQSRRPNTSFCFLDIRSPGLGDTAMYLCATSRGGRQGENIQYFGAGTRLSVL.

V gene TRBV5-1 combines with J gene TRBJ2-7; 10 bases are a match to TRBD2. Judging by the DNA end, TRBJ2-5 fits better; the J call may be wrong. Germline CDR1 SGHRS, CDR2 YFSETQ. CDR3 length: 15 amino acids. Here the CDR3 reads CASSLLTSGDETQYF. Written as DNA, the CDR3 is TGCGCCAGCAGCCTACTAACTAGCGGGGATGAGACCCAGTACTTC.

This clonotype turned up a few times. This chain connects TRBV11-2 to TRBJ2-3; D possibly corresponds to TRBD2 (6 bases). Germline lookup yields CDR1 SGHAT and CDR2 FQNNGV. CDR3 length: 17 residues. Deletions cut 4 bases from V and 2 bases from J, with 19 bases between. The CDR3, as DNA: TGTGCCAGCAGCTGGCCCACGGGCGGGGAGCCCACAGATACGCAGTATTTT. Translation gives CASSWPTGGEPTDTQYF.

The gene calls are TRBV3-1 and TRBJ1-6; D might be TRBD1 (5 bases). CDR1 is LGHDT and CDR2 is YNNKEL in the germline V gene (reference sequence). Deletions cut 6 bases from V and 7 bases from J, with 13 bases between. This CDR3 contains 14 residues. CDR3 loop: CASSHGTWNSPLHF. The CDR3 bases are TGTGCCAGCAGTCACGGGACTTGGAATTCACCCCTCCACTTT.

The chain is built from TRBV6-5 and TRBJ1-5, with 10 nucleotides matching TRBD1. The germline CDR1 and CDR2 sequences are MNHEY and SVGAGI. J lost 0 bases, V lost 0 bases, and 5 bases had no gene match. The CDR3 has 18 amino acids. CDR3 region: CASSYSWDRGYSNQPQHF. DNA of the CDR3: TGTGCCAGCAGTTACTCGTGGGACAGGGGTTATAGCAATCAGCCCCAGCATTTT.

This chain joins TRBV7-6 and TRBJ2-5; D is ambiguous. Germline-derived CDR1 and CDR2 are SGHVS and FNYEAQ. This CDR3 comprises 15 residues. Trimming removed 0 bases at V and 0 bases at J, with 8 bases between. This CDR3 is CASSLALVDQETQYF. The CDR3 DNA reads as TGTGCCAGCAGCTTAGCTCTAGTAGACCAAGAGACCCAGTACTTC.

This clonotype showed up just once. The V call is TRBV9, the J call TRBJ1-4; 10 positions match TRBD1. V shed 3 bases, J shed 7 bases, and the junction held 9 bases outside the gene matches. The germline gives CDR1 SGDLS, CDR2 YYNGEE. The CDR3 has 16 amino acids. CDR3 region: CASSASTGGGGEKLFF. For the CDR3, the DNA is TGTGCCAGCAGCGCGTCGACAGGGGGCGGTGGTGAAAAACTGTTTTTT. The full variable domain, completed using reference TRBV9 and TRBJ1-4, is DSGVTQTPKHLITATGQRVTLRCSPRSGDLSVYWYQQSLDQGLQFLIQYYNGEERAKGNILERFSAQQFPDLHSELNLSSLELGDSALYFCASSASTGGGGEKLFFGSGTQLSVL.

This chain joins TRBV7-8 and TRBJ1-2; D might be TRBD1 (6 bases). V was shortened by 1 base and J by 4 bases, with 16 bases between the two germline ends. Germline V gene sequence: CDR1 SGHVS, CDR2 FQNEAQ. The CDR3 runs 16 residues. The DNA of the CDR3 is TGTGCCAGCAGCTTAGTGGGGACTCCAGGGGCCTATGGCTACACCTTC. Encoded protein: CASSLVGTPGAYGYTF.

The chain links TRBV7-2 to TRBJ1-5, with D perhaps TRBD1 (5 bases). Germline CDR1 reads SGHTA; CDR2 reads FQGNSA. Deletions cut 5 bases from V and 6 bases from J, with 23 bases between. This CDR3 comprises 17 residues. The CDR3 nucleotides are TGTGCCAGCAGCCCCCAGGGCCGTTTCCAGGATCCTCAGCCCCAGCATTTT. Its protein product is CASSPQGRFQDPQPQHF.

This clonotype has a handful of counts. Written as DNA, the CDR3 is TGCGCCAGCAGCCAAGAGGGGACAGGGGAAAGCACAGATACGCAGTATTTT. Its protein is CASSQEGTGESTDTQYF. The genes are TRBV4-1 and TRBJ2-3, with 10 bases that match TRBD1. Trimming cost V 0 bases and J 0 bases; bases outside gene matches: 3. The CDR3 totals 17 residues. In germline, CDR1 is MGHRA, CDR2 YSYEKL.